These 21 T cell receptor beta chains came from one sample sequenced in a study of PD-L1 blockade in urothelial cancer. Time point: peripheral blood 6 weeks after treatment start. Generated by immunoSEQ multiplex PCR, the TCRdb table keeps only in-frame clones and is missing some. Of fewer than 90,000 clones listed, around 93% are singletons. This specimen was PBMCs, taken around atezolizumab (anti-PD-L1) treatment. Source of these receptors: a woman older than 75 with urothelial cancer.

The chain uses TRBV6-5 and TRBJ2-3; D not certain. Germline loops: CDR1 MNHEY, CDR2 SVGAGI. Trimming stripped 5 bases from V and 5 bases from J, with 11 bases between. The CDR3 runs to 13 residues. Here the CDR3 reads CASSPNTGDTQYF. The CDR3 DNA follows: TGTGCCAGCAGTCCGAACACGGGAGATACGCAGTATTTT.

This clone was recorded a few times. The chain couples TRBV5-1 to TRBJ1-2; D not certain. This CDR3 contains 12 residues. The V end was cut by 1 base, the J end by 1 base, with 2 bases between. The germline V gene has CDR1 SGHRS and CDR2 YFSETQ. DNA for the CDR3: TGCGCCAGCAGCTTGCTTAACTATGGCTACACCTTC. Protein product: CASSLLNYGYTF.

The CDR3 here is CASSDSIVPSYEQYF. CDR3 sequence (DNA): TGTGCCAGCAGTGACTCGATAGTTCCCTCCTACGAGCAGTACTTC. The rearrangement links TRBV6-4 to TRBJ2-7, with D unclear. Germline V gene lookup returns CDR1 MRHNA and CDR2 SNTAGT. Trimming took off 0 bases at V and 0 bases at J, with 9 bases between the two ends. There are 15 residues in the CDR3.

J is TRBJ1-1 and V is TRBV6-1, with TRBD1 matching over 7 bases. Losses at the gene ends were 6 bases for V and 2 bases for J; bases not matched to a gene: 9. There are 15 residues in the CDR3. Germline V gene lookup returns CDR1 MNHNS and CDR2 SASEGT. The CDR3, as DNA: TGTGCCAGCAGAGACAGGGTGAGTGGAAACACTGAAGCTTTCTTT. Translated: CASRDRVSGNTEAFF.

The rearrangement links TRBV27 to TRBJ2-7, with D possibly being TRBD1 (5 bases). Per germline, CDR1 MNHEY and CDR2 SMNVEV (reference sequence). The V gene lost 2 bases and the J gene lost 6 bases, with 14 bases spanning the gap. The CDR3 totals 14 residues. The CDR3 loop reads CASSLRQGYSEQYF. The CDR3 DNA reads TGTGCCAGCAGTTTAAGGCAGGGTTATTCCGAGCAGTACTTC.

This clone was seen just once. The chain couples TRBV19 to TRBJ1-4, with TRBD1 matching 9 bases. Germline V gene sequence: CDR1 LNHDA, CDR2 SQIVND (reference sequence). The CDR3 is 16 residues long. The junction had 7 bases not matched to a gene; V was cut back by 2 bases and J by 6 bases. Here the CDR3 DNA reads TGTGCCAGTAGTATATCCGGACAGGGGAGACATGAAAAACTGTTTTTT. Its translation is CASSISGQGRHEKLFF.

The chain has TRBV10-1 and TRBJ2-7; the match to TRBD1 covers 9 bases. Germline V gene lookup returns CDR1 WNHNN and CDR2 SYGVQD (reference sequence). The junction had 10 bases not matched to a gene; V was cut back by 6 bases and J by 7 bases. This CDR3 has 14 residues. CDR3 loop: CASSLPGQGKEQYF. DNA for the CDR3: TGCGCCAGCAGCTTACCGGGACAGGGAAAGGAGCAGTACTTC.

The CDR3 nucleotides read TGTGCCAGCAGCCAATCCCCCAGCGGGAGTAGTTTCGATGAGCAGTTCTTC. The encoded protein is CASSQSPSGSSFDEQFF. V is TRBV4-2 and J is TRBJ2-1; 8 positions match TRBD2. V shed 2 bases, J shed 8 bases, and the junction held 14 bases outside the gene matches. Germline CDR1 is LGHNA and CDR2 is YNFKEQ. The CDR3 totals 17 residues.

For the CDR3, the DNA is TGTGCCACCAGCACAAGGACAAACCTTGGAAACACCATATATTTT. It translates to CATSTRTNLGNTIYF. The V call is TRBV15, the J call TRBJ1-3; perhaps TRBD1 as D (5 bases). Trimming pared 4 bases from V and 3 bases from J, leaving 13 bases between. Germline values: CDR1 LNHNV, CDR2 YYDKDF (reference sequence). The CDR3 covers 15 residues.

The J gene is TRBJ2-2, the V gene TRBV15, with D perhaps matching TRBD2 (6 bases). CDR1 and CDR2 (germline): LNHNV, YYDKDF (reference sequence). V was shortened by 1 base and J by 7 bases, with 16 bases between the two germline ends. This CDR3 is built from 16 residues. CDR3 DNA sequence: TGTGCCACCAGCAGAGGCCAGGTGGAGGGGAACGGGGAGCTGTTTTTT. Translation gives CATSRGQVEGNGELFF.

The chain joins TRBV5-1 to TRBJ2-7, with 10 bases aligning to TRBD2. V lost 8 bases to trimming and J lost 5 bases; unmatched junction nucleotides: 7. The CDR3 sequence is 13 residues long. Germline V gene data show CDR1 as SGHRS and CDR2 as YFSETQ. CDR3 in amino acids: CASSIAGGNEQYF. CDR3 sequence (DNA): TGCGCCAGTTCAATAGCGGGAGGCAACGAGCAGTACTTC.

DNA of the CDR3: TGTGCCAGCAGTTTCACAGGGGTTGCAACTAATGAAAAACTGTTTTTT. Translation gives CASSFTGVATNEKLFF. This chain connects TRBV27 to TRBJ1-4, with TRBD1 matching over 7 bases. The V segment lost 3 bases and the J segment 0 bases; nucleotides outside the gene matches: 4. Germline V gene data show CDR1 as MNHEY and CDR2 as SMNVEV (reference sequence). The CDR3 has 16 residues.

The chain links TRBV25-1 to TRBJ1-5; no firm D call. The germline V gene encodes CDR1 MGHDK and CDR2 SYGVNS. This CDR3 is built from 13 residues. V was clipped by 3 bases and J by 4 bases, with 7 bases between them. The CDR3 protein is CASSEANNQPQHF. The DNA for the CDR3 is TGTGCCAGCAGTGAGGCCAATAATCAGCCCCAGCATTTT.

CDR3: CASSGTGLAGAGDEQFF. CDR3 DNA sequence: TGCGCCAGCAGCGGTACAGGACTAGCGGGAGCCGGGGATGAGCAGTTCTTC. The gene calls are TRBV5-1 and TRBJ2-1, with 13 bases fitting TRBD2. Germline CDR1 SGHRS, CDR2 YFSETQ. CDR3 length: 17 residues. J was trimmed by 8 bases and V by 4 bases; bases with no gene match: 12.

The rearrangement links TRBV5-3 to TRBJ2-6; 10 nucleotides match TRBD1. TRBV5-3 is annotated as an ORF whose role is uncertain. After removal of 6 bases from V and 2 bases from J, the junction contained 5 bases not matched to a gene. The CDR3 contains 16 residues. The DNA of the CDR3 is TGTGCCAGAACGGACAGGGGGATTCCTGGGGCCAACGTCCTGACTTTC. Translation gives CARTDRGIPGANVLTF.

The chain couples TRBV28 to TRBJ1-2, with D hard to call. The germline V and J ends were trimmed by 5 bases and 4 bases, with 8 bases remaining between them. Germline loops: CDR1 MDHEN, CDR2 SYDVKM. This CDR3 is 12 amino acids long. The CDR3 sequence is CASSPNVYGYTF. In DNA, the CDR3 is TGTGCCAGCAGTCCTAACGTCTATGGCTACACCTTC.

This sequence joins TRBV5-6 and TRBJ2-7; perhaps TRBD2 as D (6 bases). V lost 0 bases to trimming and J lost 3 bases, with 13 bases between them. CDR1 and CDR2 from the germline V gene are SGHDT and YYEEEE. This CDR3 spans 15 amino acids. CDR3 sequence reads: CASSLGFARGYEQYF. Written as DNA, the CDR3 is TGTGCCAGCAGCTTGGGGTTTGCGCGGGGCTACGAGCAGTACTTC.

This clone was seen only once. The chain has TRBV30 and TRBJ2-1; 11 bases are shared with TRBD2. This CDR3 has 15 residues. The germline V gene encodes CDR1 GTSNPN and CDR2 SVGIG (reference sequence). With V trimmed by 0 bases and J by 7 bases, 5 bases remained unmatched. The CDR3 DNA reads as TGTGCCTGGAGTGTAATACTAGCGGGGGAGAATGAGCAGTTCTTC. Its protein is CAWSVILAGENEQFF.

The gene calls are TRBV5-1 and TRBJ2-3; maybe TRBD1 (5 bases). Germline values: CDR1 SGHRS, CDR2 YFSETQ. This CDR3 spans 14 amino acids. Trimming shortened V by 5 bases and J by 2 bases, and 12 bases separated the two germline ends. The CDR3 DNA sequence: TGCGCCAGCAGACGGCAAGGGGACACAGATACGCAGTATTTT. Amino acids: CASRRQGDTDTQYF.

CDR3 amino acids: CASSPLVAGSGGPDTQYF. The CDR3 coding sequence is TGTGCCAGCAGCCCGTTGGTAGCGGGGAGCGGGGGCCCAGATACGCAGTATTTT. The chain recombines TRBV9 with TRBJ2-3, with TRBD2 identical over 8 bases. Losses at the gene ends were 4 bases for V and 4 bases for J; bases not matched to a gene: 17. Germline V gives CDR1 SGDLS, CDR2 YYNGEE. The CDR3 sequence is 18 residues long.

The chain links TRBV10-1 to TRBJ2-3, with 8 bases identical to TRBD2. V dropped 3 bases and J dropped 2; count of bases not matched to a gene: 4. CDR1 is WNHNN, CDR2 SYGVQD, per germline (reference sequence). The CDR3 covers 15 residues. The CDR3 sequence: CASSDGLAATDTQYF. CDR3 sequence (DNA): TGCGCCAGCAGTGATGGACTAGCAGCCACAGATACGCAGTATTTT.